These 20 T cell receptor beta chains share one sample of origin, sequenced in a study of T-cell memory formation after mild COVID-19. A single record per CDR3 protein comes from TCRdb applying MiXCR to the 5' RACE reads. This sample has a few hundred thousand distinct CDR3 sequences; about a sixth occur once, and the top ten carry more than 20%. What was sequenced was PBMCs or a T cell subset sorted from them (not recorded which). Source of these receptors: a man in his late teens or twenties who had mild COVID-19 (a few samples of this study predate the infection). Cell type and time point are not known.

This clonotype was seen only a few times. The chain combines TRBV7-2 with TRBJ1-2; possibly TRBD1 for D (5 bases). This CDR3 contains 13 residues. CDR1 and CDR2 from the germline V gene are SGHTA and FQGNSA. V was pared by 2 bases and J by 7 bases, with 11 bases between. CDR3 bases: TGTGCCAGCAGCTTACGGGGCGAGGTTGGCTACACCTTC. Its translation: CASSLRGEVGYTF.

The chain carries TRBV4-3 and TRBJ2-7, with D perhaps TRBD2 (5 bases). The germline CDR1 and CDR2 sequences are LGHNA and YSLEER. The V and J ends lost 0 bases and 0 bases respectively, with 9 bases between them. The CDR3 spans 15 residues. This CDR3 reads CASSQELATSYEQYF. As DNA, the CDR3 is TGCGCCAGCAGCCAAGAATTAGCGACCTCCTACGAGCAGTACTTC.

This clonotype was observed many times. The rearrangement uses TRBV20-1 and TRBJ2-5, with 7 bases aligning to TRBD1. The length of the CDR3 is 13 residues. V shed 6 bases and J 1 base; nucleotides not matched to a gene: 5. The V gene's germline CDR1 is DFQATT and CDR2 SNEGSKA (reference sequence). In DNA form, the CDR3 reads TGCAGTGCAGAGACAGGGCCCCAAGAGACCCAGTACTTC. Protein: CSAETGPQETQYF.

Only a few counts were recorded for this clonotype. The rearrangement uses TRBV6-2 or TRBV6-3 and TRBJ2-5; TRBD1 agrees at 8 bases. The V segment lost 5 bases and the J segment 7 bases; nucleotides outside the gene matches: 3. The germline V gene encodes CDR1 MNHEY and CDR2 SVGEGT. The CDR3 sequence is 12 residues long. The CDR3 nucleotides are TGTGCCAGCAGTCCGGGACAGGCGACCCAGTACTTC. Translation: CASSPGQATQYF.

In the case of this clonotype: One end of the junction does not line up with germline, which may come from a read error. The chain recombines TRBV25-1 with TRBJ1-3; perhaps TRBD1 as D (5 bases). In germline, CDR1 is MGHDK, CDR2 SYGVNS. The CDR3 spans 16 residues. In nucleotides, the CDR3 is TGTGCCAGCAGTCGGGGAGGGACTATAGCTGGAAACACCTTATATTTT. Its translation is CASSRGGTIAGNTLYF.

Comments on this clonotype: One end of the junction fails to match germline, which may point to a read error. The chain employs TRBV7-9 and TRBJ1-2, with 7 bases aligning to TRBD1. Germline assignment: CDR1 SEHNR and CDR2 FQNEAQ (reference sequence). CDR3 length equals 14 residues. The DNA for the CDR3 is TGTGCCAGCAGCTTTGACAGGGCTAATTATGGCTACACCTTC. It encodes CASSFDRANYGYTF.

This clonotype was recorded a few times. This chain joins TRBV7-9 and TRBJ2-1, with D maybe TRBD1 (5 bases). Germline V lookup: CDR1 SEHNR, CDR2 FQNEAQ (reference sequence). This CDR3 has 18 amino acids. The V end was cut by 1 base, the J end by 0 bases, with 16 bases between. The DNA for the CDR3 is TGTGCCAGCAGCTTAGTAACAGGACCCCTTTTCTCCTACAATGAGCAGTTCTTC. It encodes CASSLVTGPLFSYNEQFF.

This clonotype was detected a few times. The CDR3 reads CASSPGSSDTEAFF. The CDR3 DNA follows: TGTGCCAGCAGCCCAGGGTCATCGGACACTGAAGCTTTCTTT. The chain is built from TRBV11-2 and TRBJ1-1; TRBD1 might be the D (5 bases). This CDR3 has 14 residues. Germline CDR1 reads SGHAT; CDR2 reads FQNNGV. V was trimmed by 5 bases and J by 3 bases, leaving 13 bases between them.

The chain has TRBV5-1 and TRBJ2-5, with D perhaps TRBD1 (6 bases). The CDR3 is 13 amino acids. Trimming took 6 bases from V and 2 from J, leaving 11 bases between them. Germline assignment: CDR1 SGHRS and CDR2 YFSETQ. The CDR3 DNA reads TGCGCCAGCACGGACAGCTATCAAGAGACCCAGTACTTC. Encoded protein: CASTDSYQETQYF.

This chain links TRBV28 with TRBJ1-2, with 8 bases identical to TRBD1. The J segment lost 5 bases and the V segment lost 8 bases, leaving 10 bases of the junction unmatched. This CDR3 has 14 amino acids. The germline V gene has CDR1 MDHEN and CDR2 SYDVKM. The CDR3 here is CASLTGGHGYGYTF. The CDR3 DNA follows: TGTGCCAGCCTAACAGGGGGGCACGGGTATGGCTACACCTTC.

This chain links TRBV6-2 or TRBV6-3 with TRBJ2-7; the match to TRBD1 covers 7 bases. V was clipped by 9 bases and J by 1 base; unmatched bases: 6. The CDR3 runs 13 residues. Germline V gives CDR1 MNHEY, CDR2 SVGEGT. This CDR3 is CASPRDRSYEQYF. CDR3 in DNA: TGTGCCAGTCCCCGGGACAGATCCTACGAGCAGTACTTC.

The V gene is TRBV20-1, the J gene TRBJ2-2, with D perhaps TRBD2 (6 bases). The CDR3 runs to 16 residues. CDR1 is DFQATT, CDR2 SNEGSKA, per germline (reference sequence). V shed 2 bases and J shed 0 bases, with 13 bases lying between them. CDR3 amino acids: CSARTRDSANTGELFF. In DNA, the CDR3 is TGCAGTGCTAGAACCCGGGACTCAGCGAACACCGGGGAGCTGTTTTTT.

A few counts support this clonotype. V usage is TRBV15 and J usage is TRBJ1-4; D possibly corresponds to TRBD1 (5 bases). This CDR3 region has 15 residues. V was cut by 5 bases and J by 7 bases, with 17 bases left in between. Germline CDR1 and CDR2: LNHNV and YYDKDF (reference sequence). CDR3 DNA sequence: TGTGCCACCAGCCGTGGGGGGGAAAGAGGTGAAAAACTGTTTTTT. The encoded protein is CATSRGGERGEKLFF. The variable domain in full, with the rest retrieved from reference TRBV15 and TRBJ1-4, is DAMVIQNPRYQVTQFGKPVTLSCSQTLNHNVMYWYQQKSSQAPKLLFHYYDKDFNNEADTPDNFQSRRPNTSFCFLDIRSPGLGDTAMYLCATSRGGERGEKLFFGSGTQLSVL.

This chain connects TRBV25-1 to TRBJ1-1; no firm D call. The germline gives CDR1 MGHDK, CDR2 SYGVNS. The CDR3 consists of 12 residues. The V and J ends lost 8 bases and 8 bases respectively, with 15 bases between them. CDR3 amino acids: CASGRLGMEAFF. The CDR3 DNA sequence: TGTGCCAGCGGGCGCCTGGGGATGGAAGCTTTCTTT. Using reference TRBV25-1 and TRBJ1-1 for the parts outside the CDR3, the full variable domain is EADIYQTPRYLVIGTGKKITLECSQTMGHDKMYWYQQDPGMELHLIHYSYGVNSTEKGDLSSESTVSRIRTEHFPLTLESARPSHTSQYLCASGRLGMEAFFGQGTRLTVV.

The chain links TRBV20-1 to TRBJ2-4, with a tentative D call TRBD2 (5 bases). The CDR3 spans 14 residues. CDR1 is DFQATT and CDR2 is SNEGSKA in the germline V gene (reference sequence). V lost 6 bases, J lost 8 bases, and 20 bases lay in between. DNA of the CDR3: TGCAGTGCCATTAGGCGGGCCCAAGGAGACATTCAGTACTTC. Amino acids: CSAIRRAQGDIQYF.

The chain recombines TRBV4-3 with TRBJ1-3; D gene ambiguous. Germline CDR1 and CDR2: LGHNA and YSLEER. There are 17 residues in the CDR3. The V gene lost 2 bases and the J gene lost 0 bases, with 14 bases spanning the gap. Here the CDR3 reads CASSQYMSGRSGNTIYF. CDR3 in DNA: TGCGCCAGCAGCCAATACATGTCGGGCCGCTCTGGAAACACCATATATTTT.

V is TRBV4-2 and J is TRBJ2-3; 8 bases match TRBD1. CDR1 LGHNA and CDR2 YNFKEQ come from the germline V gene. There are 16 residues in the CDR3. V dropped 2 bases and J dropped 2; count of bases not matched to a gene: 6. The CDR3 sequence is CASSQLGQGVTDTQYF. The CDR3, as DNA: TGTGCCAGCAGCCAACTTGGACAGGGAGTCACAGATACGCAGTATTTT.

This clonotype appeared a few times. The chain uses TRBV6-2 or TRBV6-3 and TRBJ2-7, with a possible D match to TRBD1 (6 bases). The germline V gene has CDR1 MNHEY and CDR2 SVGEGT. Trimming took 5 bases from V and 1 from J, leaving 12 bases between them. The CDR3 is made up of 14 amino acids. The CDR3: CASSEDRKSYEQYV. The DNA for the CDR3 is TGTGCCAGCAGTGAAGACAGGAAATCCTACGAGCAGTACGTC.

The chain combines TRBV12-3 or TRBV12-4 with TRBJ2-7, with TRBD2 identical over 15 bases. CDR3 length equals 15 residues. With 6 bases clipped from V and 3 bases from J, the junction kept 3 bases outside the gene matches. The CDR3 nucleotides are TGTGCCAGCAGCAGGACTAGCGGGAGGGTCTACGAGCAGTACTTC. It translates to CASSRTSGRVYEQYF.

The V call is TRBV10-3, the J call TRBJ2-2; TRBD1 matches at 8 bases. V lost 7 bases and J lost 7; bases outside the gene matches: 14. There are 16 residues in the CDR3. Looked up from germline, CDR1 is ENHRY and CDR2 is SYGVKD. CDR3 in DNA: TGTGCCATCACCGAGGGCCGGACAGGGCGGGTCGGGGAGCTGTTTTTT. Protein product: CAITEGRTGRVGELFF.